This TCR beta chain was identified during a study of blood T cell repertoires in COVID-19 (TCRdb year 2020). Looking at the study overall: Samples from collaborators originated in the United States, Italy and Spain and spanned both the acute and convalescent phases of COVID-19. Samples came from the ongoing ImmuneRACE study (first 160 participants) plus 1,254 subjects from 6 global collaborators. The prospective study material was composed of cDNA or gDNA derived from T cells, B-cell-depleted T cells, or PBMCs. The repertoires were released in a freely available public database meant as a resource for research on the immune response to SARS-CoV-2. Sample metadata almost always included a de-identified subject ID, COVID-19 status, age in years and sex. Where available, HLA class I and class II types were obtained from metadata supplied by the sample provider rather than from assay-based typing. The dataset comprised deeply sampled blood TCRbeta repertoires from subjects exposed to, actively infected with, or recovered from COVID-19.

TCRbeta CDR3 regions were amplified from genomic DNA using the immunoSEQ Assay, a bias-controlled multiplex PCR. The study's processing was this. The number of nucleated cells in each sample was estimated from the amplification of reference gene primers within the assay. To quantify the absolute abundance of each unique TCRbeta CDR3 rearrangement, sequence reads were collapsed and filtered. For each sample, productive Simpson clonality was calculated as the square root of Simpson's diversity index across productive rearrangements. TCRdb obtained this table from immuneACCESS and retained in-frame rearrangements with V and J assigned. These tables miss some clones; where compared with another copy, unresolved V genes account for less than half of the shortfall, and the remainder is unexplained. The V and J calls and clone size come from that table; D and trimming were worked out from the DNA. The sample data list more than 150,000 clones, and approximately 84% of these were observed just once. The ten largest account for around an eighth of the sample.

The CDR3 sequence holds 15 residues, the cysteine and phenylalanine included. Only the CDR3 region is kept as DNA, spanning 45 bases read in frame from base 1. V loses 4 bases at its end and J loses 7 bases; junction bases beyond the gene matches: 10. Reading the germline V gene gives CDR1 SGHRS and CDR2 YFSETQ. As to this clone: What this receptor recognizes is not known. There are no base qualities to consult, and no much larger clone falls within one base.

Collaborating institutions collected whole blood in K2EDTA tubes following their own protocols. For TCRbeta analysis, collaborators shipped samples as frozen whole blood, isolated PBMCs, or DNA extracted from either of those sample types. What the authors observed across the whole study: How much clinical and demographic metadata was included differed by source and by participant, and the metadata was provided uncurated.

The sequence is built from TRBV5-1 and TRBJ2-1, and 8 bases in between align with TRBD2. This clonotype was obtained from a man aged 18 to 30 with active or convalescent COVID-19. The sequencing input was peripheral blood. The CDR3 protein sequence reads: CASSPGLAIRNEQFF. In nucleotides, the sequence is TGCGCCAGCAGCCCAGGACTAGCAATAAGGAATGAGCAGTTCTTC. The entire variable domain, with the stretches around the CDR3 drawn from the reference TRBV5-1 and TRBJ2-1 proteins, is KAGVTQTPRYLIKTRGQQVTLSCSPISGHRSVSWYQQTPGQGLQFLFEYFSETQRNKGNFPGRFSGRQFSNSRSEMNVSTLELGDSALYLCASSPGLAIRNEQFFGPGTRLTVL.